This entry lists 6 T cell receptor beta chains sequenced from one sample in a study of cytomegalovirus exposure and HLA in healthy donors. Amplification used 60 Vbeta primers and 13 Jbeta primers. Libraries were prepared by immunoSEQ multiplex PCR; TCRdb keeps only in-frame clonotypes and omits some of them. The sample lists approximately 150,000 clones, around 60% occurring once. The sample taken for sequencing was PBMCs. The source is a woman aged 55-70 years in good health and CMV-seropositive.

This clone is a singleton in its sample. This chain links TRBV28 with TRBJ2-7, with 13 bases identical to TRBD2. CDR1 is MDHEN, CDR2 SYDVKM, per germline. The V and J ends lost 5 bases and 0 bases, in that order; junction bases with no gene match: 19. The CDR3 is made up of 21 amino acids. CDR3 in amino acids: CASSLPGQGMGLAGNSYEQYF. DNA of the CDR3: TGTGCCAGCAGTCTCCCGGGACAGGGCATGGGACTAGCGGGGAACTCCTACGAGCAGTACTTC.

This chain connects TRBV7-9 to TRBJ2-3, with D unresolved. V dropped 5 bases and J dropped 7 bases, with 10 bases sitting between them. This CDR3 is built from 12 residues. Germline V gives CDR1 SEHNR, CDR2 FQNEAQ (reference sequence). The CDR3 spells CASSPDENTQYF. The CDR3 DNA is TGTGCCAGCAGCCCCGATGAGAATACGCAGTATTTT.

This clone has just a few counts. This rearrangement joins TRBV5-6 to TRBJ1-1; 12 positions agree with TRBD1. Germline V lookup: CDR1 SGHDT, CDR2 YYEEEE. The CDR3 loop spans 16 amino acids. Trimming took 0 bases from V and 11 from J; bases not matched to a gene: 11. This chain's CDR3 is CASSLVGTGGANGAFF. In DNA form, the CDR3 reads TGTGCCAGCAGCTTGGTTGGGACAGGGGGCGCGAATGGGGCTTTCTTT. The full variable domain, with the rest looked up from reference TRBV5-6 and TRBJ1-1, is DAGVTQSPTHLIKTRGQQVTLRCSPKSGHDTVSWYQQALGQGPQFIFQYYEEEERQRGNFPDRFSGHQFPNYSSELNVNALLLGDSALYLCASSLVGTGGANGAFFGQGTRLTVV.

The CDR3: CAWSQPGLAERGYEQYF. CDR3 nucleotides: TGTGCCTGGAGTCAACCGGGACTAGCGGAGAGGGGCTACGAGCAGTACTTC. The chain combines TRBV30 with TRBJ2-7; 11 positions agree with TRBD2. V lost 2 bases and J lost 3; bases outside the gene matches: 12. There are 17 residues in the CDR3. The germline V gene encodes CDR1 GTSNPN and CDR2 SVGIG (reference sequence).

The V and J genes are TRBV2 and TRBJ1-5; 7 positions agree with TRBD1. Germline V gene sequence: CDR1 SNHLY, CDR2 FYNNEI. The CDR3 spans 13 residues. V lost 6 bases and J lost 5; bases outside the gene matches: 4. This CDR3 is CASRGDSHQPQHF. The CDR3 nucleotides are TGTGCCAGCAGAGGGGACAGTCATCAGCCCCAGCATTTT.

The gene calls are TRBV28 and TRBJ2-7; 8 nucleotides agree with TRBD1. V dropped 6 bases and J dropped 6; count of bases not matched to a gene: 10. The CDR3 is 14 residues long. Germline V gene lookup returns CDR1 MDHEN and CDR2 SYDVKM. The CDR3 bases are TGTGCCAGCAGCCTCGACAGGGGAAAGGGCGAGCAGTACTTC. This codes for CASSLDRGKGEQYF.